Below, one TCR beta chain is given with its context. Trimming removed 2 bases at V and 2 bases at J, with 9 bases between. This CDR3 has 14 amino acids. Germline values: CDR1 MNHEY, CDR2 SVGAGI. This sample is part of a study of blood T cell repertoires in COVID-19. As for the study in general: Collection of acute and convalescent COVID-19 samples took place in the United States, Italy and Spain. Nucleic acid was either cDNA or gDNA, and it came from T cells, B-cell-depleted T cells, or PBMCs.

In the source study's methods: The assay estimated nucleated cells by amplifying reference gene primers. Clones were read by immunoSEQ multiplex PCR, and TCRdb kept only the in-frame ones, dropping some. The D gene and trimming were derived from the DNA, and the V and J assignments and clone size from that table. The repertoire holds around 400,000 clones, roughly 90% seen once, with more than 0.95% in the top ten. This receptor was taken from a middle-aged man with acute or convalescent COVID-19. The rearrangement joins TRBV6-5 to TRBJ1-2; no firm D call. Sequenced: peripheral blood. The CDR3 loop reads CASSYNGANYGYTF. The CDR3 DNA reads TGTGCCAGCAGTTACAACGGAGCGAACTATGGCTACACCTTC.